This T cell receptor beta chain was found in a study of blood T cell repertoires in COVID-19. The CDR3 runs to 13 residues. Trimming took 7 bases from V and 10 from J; bases not matched to a gene: 7. Germline CDR1 SQVTM, CDR2 ANQGSEA. This clone was observed a single time. Profiling relied on immunoSEQ multiplex PCR, and the TCRdb table lists in-frame clones only, not all of them. Counted here are fewer than 300,000 clones, 65% to 90% occurring once; the ten biggest clones make up about an eighth. The receptor was derived from a human donor in a cohort sampled during active COVID-19. The V call is TRBV29-1, the J call TRBJ2-1, with 13 bases lining up with TRBD2. The specimen sequenced was peripheral blood. CDR3 protein: CSGRLAGGREQFF. Here the CDR3 DNA reads TGCAGCGGCCGACTAGCGGGGGGAAGGGAGCAGTTCTTC.